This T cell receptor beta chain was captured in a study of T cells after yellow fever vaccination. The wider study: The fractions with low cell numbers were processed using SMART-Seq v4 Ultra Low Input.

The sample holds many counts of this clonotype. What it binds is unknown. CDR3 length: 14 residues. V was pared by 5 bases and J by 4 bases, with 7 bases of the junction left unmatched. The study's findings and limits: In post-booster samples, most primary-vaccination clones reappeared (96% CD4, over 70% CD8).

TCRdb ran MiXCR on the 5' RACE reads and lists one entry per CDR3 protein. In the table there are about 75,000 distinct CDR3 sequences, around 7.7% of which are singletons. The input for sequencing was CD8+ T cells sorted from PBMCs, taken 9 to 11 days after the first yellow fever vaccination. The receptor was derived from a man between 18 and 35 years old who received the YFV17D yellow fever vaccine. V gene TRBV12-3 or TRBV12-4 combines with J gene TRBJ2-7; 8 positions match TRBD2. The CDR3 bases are TGTGCCAGCAGTCCCGGGGGGGCCGGGTACGAGCAGTACTTC. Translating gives CASSPGGAGYEQYF.